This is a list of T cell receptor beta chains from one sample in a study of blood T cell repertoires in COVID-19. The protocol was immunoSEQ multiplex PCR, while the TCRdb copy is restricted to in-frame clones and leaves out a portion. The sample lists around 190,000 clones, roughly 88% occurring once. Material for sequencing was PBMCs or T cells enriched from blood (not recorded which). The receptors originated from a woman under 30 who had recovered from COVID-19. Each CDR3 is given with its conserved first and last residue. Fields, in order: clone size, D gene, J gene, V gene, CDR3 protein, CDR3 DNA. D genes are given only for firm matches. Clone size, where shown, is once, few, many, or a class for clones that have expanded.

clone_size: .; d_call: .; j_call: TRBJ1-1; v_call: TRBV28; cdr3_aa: CASSSAEGKWTEAFF; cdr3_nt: TGTGCCAGCAGTTCCGCCGAGGGAAAGTGGACTGAAGCTTTCTTT
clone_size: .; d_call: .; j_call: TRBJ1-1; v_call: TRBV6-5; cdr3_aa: CASATPLNTEAFF; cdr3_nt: TGTGCCAGCGCCACTCCTCTGAACACTGAAGCTTTCTTT
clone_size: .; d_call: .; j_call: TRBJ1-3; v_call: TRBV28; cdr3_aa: CAAVGNTIYF; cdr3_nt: TGTGCCGCGGTAGGAAACACCATATATTTT
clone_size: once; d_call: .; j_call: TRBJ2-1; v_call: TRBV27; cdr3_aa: CASSLTHRDNEQFF; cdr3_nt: TGTGCCAGCAGTCTAACCCACAGGGACAATGAGCAGTTCTTC
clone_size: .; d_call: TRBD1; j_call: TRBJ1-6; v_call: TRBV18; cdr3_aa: CASSPGQNNSPLHF; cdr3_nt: TGTGCCAGCTCACCGGGACAGAATAATTCACCCCTCCACTTT
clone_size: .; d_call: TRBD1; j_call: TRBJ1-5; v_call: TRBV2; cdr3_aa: CASSGTGPGQPQHF; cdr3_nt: TGTGCCAGCAGTGGGACAGGGCCTGGGCAGCCCCAGCATTTT
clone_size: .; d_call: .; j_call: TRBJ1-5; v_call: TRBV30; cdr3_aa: CAWSVRGPQHF; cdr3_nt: TGTGCCTGGAGTGTACGGGGGCCCCAGCATTTT
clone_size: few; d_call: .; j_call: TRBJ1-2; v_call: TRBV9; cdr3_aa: CASSVSTGPNYGYTF; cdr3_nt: TGTGCCAGCAGTGTTTCGACAGGACCTAACTATGGCTACACCTTC
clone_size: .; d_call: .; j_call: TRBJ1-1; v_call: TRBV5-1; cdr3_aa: CASVPGGAANTEAFF; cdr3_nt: TGCGCCAGCGTCCCCGGGGGGGCGGCGAACACTGAAGCTTTCTTT
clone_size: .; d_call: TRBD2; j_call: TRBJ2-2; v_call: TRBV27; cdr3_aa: CASSLWVPGTSGDTGELFF; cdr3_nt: TGTGCCAGCAGTTTATGGGTCCCCGGGACTAGCGGGGACACCGGGGAGCTGTTTTTT
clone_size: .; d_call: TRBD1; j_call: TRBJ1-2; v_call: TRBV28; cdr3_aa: CASYQGARGYTF; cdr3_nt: TGTGCCAGCTACCAGGGGGCTAGAGGCTACACCTTC
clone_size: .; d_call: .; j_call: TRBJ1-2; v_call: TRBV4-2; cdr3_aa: CASSQDARVSGYTF; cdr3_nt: TGTGCCAGCAGCCAAGACGCCAGGGTGAGCGGCTACACCTTC
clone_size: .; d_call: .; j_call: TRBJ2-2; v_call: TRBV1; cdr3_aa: CTSSPLRTRRTGELFF; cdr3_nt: TGCACCAGCAGTCCTCTCCGGACTAGACGTACCGGGGAGCTGTTTTTT
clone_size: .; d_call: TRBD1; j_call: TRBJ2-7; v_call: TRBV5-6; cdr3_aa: CASSSTGRYEQYF; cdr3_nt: TGTGCCAGCAGCTCGACAGGGCGATACGAGCAGTACTTC
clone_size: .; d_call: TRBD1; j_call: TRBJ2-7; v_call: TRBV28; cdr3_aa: CASGPGTGAEQYF; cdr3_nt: TGTGCCAGCGGGCCCGGGACAGGGGCCGAGCAGTACTTC
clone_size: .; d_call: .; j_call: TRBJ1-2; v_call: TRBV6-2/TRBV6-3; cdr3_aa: CASSYQQNYGYTF; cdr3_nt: TGTGCCAGCAGTTATCAACAGAACTATGGCTACACCTTC